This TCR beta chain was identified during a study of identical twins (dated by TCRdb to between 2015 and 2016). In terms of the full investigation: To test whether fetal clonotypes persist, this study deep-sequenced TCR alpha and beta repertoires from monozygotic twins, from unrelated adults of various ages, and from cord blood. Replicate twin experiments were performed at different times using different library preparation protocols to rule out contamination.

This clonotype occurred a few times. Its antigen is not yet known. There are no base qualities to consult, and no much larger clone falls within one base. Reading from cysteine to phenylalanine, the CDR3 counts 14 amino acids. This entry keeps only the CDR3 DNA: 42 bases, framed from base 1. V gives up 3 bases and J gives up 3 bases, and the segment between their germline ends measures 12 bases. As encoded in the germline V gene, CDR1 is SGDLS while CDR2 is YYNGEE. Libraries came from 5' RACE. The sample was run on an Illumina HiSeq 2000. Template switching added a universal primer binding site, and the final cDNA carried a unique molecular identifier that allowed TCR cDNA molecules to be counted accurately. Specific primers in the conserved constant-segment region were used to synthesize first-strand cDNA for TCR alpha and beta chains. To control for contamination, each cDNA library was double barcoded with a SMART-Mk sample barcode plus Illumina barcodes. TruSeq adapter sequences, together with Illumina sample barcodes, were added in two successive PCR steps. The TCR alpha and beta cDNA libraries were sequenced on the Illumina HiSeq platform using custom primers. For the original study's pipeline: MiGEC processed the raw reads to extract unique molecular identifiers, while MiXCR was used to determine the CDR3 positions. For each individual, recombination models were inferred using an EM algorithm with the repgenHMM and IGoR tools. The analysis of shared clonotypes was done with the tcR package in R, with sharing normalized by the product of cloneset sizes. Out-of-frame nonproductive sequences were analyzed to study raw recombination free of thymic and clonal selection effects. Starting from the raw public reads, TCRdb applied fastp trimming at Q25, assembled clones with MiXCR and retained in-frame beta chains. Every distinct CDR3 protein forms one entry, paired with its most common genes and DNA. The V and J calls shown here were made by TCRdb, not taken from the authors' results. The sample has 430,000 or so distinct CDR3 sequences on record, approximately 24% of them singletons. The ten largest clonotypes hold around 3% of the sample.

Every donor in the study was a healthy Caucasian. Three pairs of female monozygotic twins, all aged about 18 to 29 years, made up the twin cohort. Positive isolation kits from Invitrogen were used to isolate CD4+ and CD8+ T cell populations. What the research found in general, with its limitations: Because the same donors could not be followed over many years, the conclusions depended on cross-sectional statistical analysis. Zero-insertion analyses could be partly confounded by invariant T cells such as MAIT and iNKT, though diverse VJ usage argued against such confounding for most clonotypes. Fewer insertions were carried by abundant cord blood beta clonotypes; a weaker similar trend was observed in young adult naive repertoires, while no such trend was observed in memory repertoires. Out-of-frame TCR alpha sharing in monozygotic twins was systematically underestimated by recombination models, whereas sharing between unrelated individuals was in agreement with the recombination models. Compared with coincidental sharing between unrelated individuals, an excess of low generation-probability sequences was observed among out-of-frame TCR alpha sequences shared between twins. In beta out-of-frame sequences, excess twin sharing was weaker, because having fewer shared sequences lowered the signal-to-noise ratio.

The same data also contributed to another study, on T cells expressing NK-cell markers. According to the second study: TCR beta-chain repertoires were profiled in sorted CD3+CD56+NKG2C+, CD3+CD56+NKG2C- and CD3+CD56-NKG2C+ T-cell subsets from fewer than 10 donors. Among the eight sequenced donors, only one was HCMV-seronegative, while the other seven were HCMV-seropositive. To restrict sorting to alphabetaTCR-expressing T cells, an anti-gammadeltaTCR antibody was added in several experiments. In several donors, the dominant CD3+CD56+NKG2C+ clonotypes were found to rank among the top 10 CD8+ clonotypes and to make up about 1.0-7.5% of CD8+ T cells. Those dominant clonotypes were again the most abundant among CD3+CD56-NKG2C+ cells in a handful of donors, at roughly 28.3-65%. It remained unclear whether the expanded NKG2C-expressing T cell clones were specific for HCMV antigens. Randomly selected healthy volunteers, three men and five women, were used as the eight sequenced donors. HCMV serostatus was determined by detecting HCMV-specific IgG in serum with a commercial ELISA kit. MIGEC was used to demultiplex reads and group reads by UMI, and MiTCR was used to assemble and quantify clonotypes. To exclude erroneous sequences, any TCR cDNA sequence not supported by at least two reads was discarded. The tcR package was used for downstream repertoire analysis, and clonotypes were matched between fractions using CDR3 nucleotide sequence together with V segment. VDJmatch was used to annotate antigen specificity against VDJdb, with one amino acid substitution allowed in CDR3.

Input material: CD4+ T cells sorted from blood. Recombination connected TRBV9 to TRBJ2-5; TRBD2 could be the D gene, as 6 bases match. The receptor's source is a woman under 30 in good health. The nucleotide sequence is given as TGTGCCAGCAGCGCTGGGACTTCTGAAGAGACCCAGTACTTC. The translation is CASSAGTSEETQYF.